This TCR beta chain emerged from a study of CD8 T cells in ankylosing spondylitis (dated by TCRdb to about 2017). Context from the whole study: T cell receptor beta repertoires were profiled in healthy donors and ankylosing spondylitis patients so that disease-linked TCR variants could be found. The full study cohort was made up of about two dozen ankylosing spondylitis patients and approximately 100 healthy donors. Samples of peripheral blood were taken, and for ankylosing spondylitis patients, synovial fluid was collected as well. On the study overall, not on this receptor specifically: Blood from ankylosing spondylitis patients appeared to be characterized by a TCR beta motif made up of under ten highly homologous amino acid variants. Significant enrichment of the disease-linked clones was reported in matched synovial fluid samples from ankylosing spondylitis patients. The disease-linked clones showed a CD8+ phenotype and occurred at relatively low frequencies in peripheral blood. Some of the motif variants had been reported before in the synovial fluid and blood of reactive arthritis patients, a finding that suggests common disease-initiation mechanisms.

Sequencing was performed on an Illumina HiSeq 2500. Quantitative 5'-RACE with molecular barcodes was used to prepare TCR beta libraries. In the source study's methods: Disease-linked TCR variants were identified with a new computational method built on a probabilistic model of VDJ rearrangement. TCRdb reprocessed the public reads (quality trimming at Q25 with fastp, clone calling with MiXCR) and kept in-frame beta chains. Identical CDR3 protein sequences are pooled into one entry, listed with their most common genes and DNA. V and J calls and clone size were set by TCRdb, not the authors. The sample profile shows 220,000 or so distinct CDR3 sequences; about 17% of them were found once. Clones ranked in the top ten supply roughly 43% of the sample. This clonotype was recorded at least ten times. It lacks a known antigen. Per-base qualities were not stored, and no clone one base away is much larger. This clonotype was sampled from a male donor with ankylosing spondylitis. The sequencing sample was made of blood, either unsorted or a sorted T cell fraction (not recorded which).

The nucleotide sequence is TGTGCCACCAGTGATTTGGACAGAACGAACACCGGGGAGCTGTTTTTT. This codes for CATSDLDRTNTGELFF. The chain couples TRBV24-1 to TRBJ2-2, and possibly TRBD1, on 5 matching bases. At the junction V is shortened by 0 bases and J by 0 bases, with 7 bases in between. The CDR3, cysteine through phenylalanine, is 16 amino acids long. The DNA shown is the 48-base CDR3, in frame from base 1. The germline V gene specifies KGHDR as CDR1 and SFDVKD as CDR2.